Each of the 30 T cell receptor beta chains below was sequenced from the same sample in a study of T cell responses to AZD1222 COVID-19 vaccine. Repertoires were generated with immunoSEQ multiplex PCR, while TCRdb's copy carries only in-frame clones and drops some. The repertoire includes approximately 120,000 clones, approximately 86% of them detected once, and approximately 5.2% sits in the top ten. The sample was peripheral blood, taken on day 0 of AZD1222 vaccination. These receptors all stem from an adult in good health.

The CDR3 nucleotides are TGTGCCTGGAGTGTAAAGTCTGCCTGGGTGGCTGAAAAACTGTTTTTT. Translated: CAWSVKSAWVAEKLFF. The rearrangement joins TRBV30 to TRBJ1-4, with unresolved D. Germline V CDR1 and CDR2: GTSNPN, SVGIG (reference sequence). The CDR3 extends over 16 amino acids. V gave up 0 bases and J gave up 7 bases, with 18 bases separating them.

The chain is built from TRBV14 and TRBJ1-1; D is uncertain. In germline, CDR1 is SGHDN, CDR2 FVKESK. V was pared by 3 bases and J by 2 bases, with 16 bases between. The length of the CDR3 is 16 residues. CDR3 protein: CASSQNPVGYNTEAFF. CDR3 nucleotide sequence: TGTGCCAGCAGCCAGAACCCGGTAGGCTATAACACTGAAGCTTTCTTT.

The gene calls are TRBV4-3 and TRBJ2-5; 7 bases fit TRBD2. Unmatched junction bases numbered 10, after V lost 1 base and J lost 5 bases. This CDR3 is built from 16 residues. The germline V gene encodes CDR1 LGHNA and CDR2 YSLEER. CDR3: CASSQVGGSSAETQYF. The CDR3 coding sequence is TGCGCCAGCAGCCAAGTGGGAGGGAGTAGCGCGGAGACCCAGTACTTC.

This clone was seen only once. V and J are TRBV5-4 and TRBJ2-3; D may correspond to TRBD1 or TRBD2 (5 bases each). Germline V lookup: CDR1 SGHNT, CDR2 YYREEE (reference sequence). V lost 9 bases to trimming and J lost 3 bases, with 17 bases between them. There are 14 residues in the CDR3. Written as DNA, the CDR3 is TGTGCCATGAGCGGCAGGGTAGTAACAGATACGCAGTATTTT. Protein sequence: CAMSGRVVTDTQYF.

The rearrangement joins TRBV4-3 to TRBJ2-6, with D unresolved. Per the germline V gene, CDR1 is LGHNA and CDR2 is YSLEER. The CDR3 has 16 residues. The ends were cut back, 0 bases at V and 6 bases at J, with 12 bases in the middle. The CDR3 DNA is TGCGCCAGCAGCCAAGATCAAGACACTCTGGCCAACGTCCTGACTTTC. Protein sequence: CASSQDQDTLANVLTF.

The chain joins TRBV19 to TRBJ1-1; D is perhaps TRBD1 (5 bases). Germline CDR1 reads LNHDA; CDR2 reads SQIVND (reference sequence). V was pared by 0 bases and J by 3 bases, with 8 bases between. There are 14 residues in the CDR3. CDR3 sequence: CASSIERQYTEAFF. In DNA form, the CDR3 reads TGTGCCAGTAGTATAGAGCGACAGTACACTGAAGCTTTCTTT.

This chain links TRBV19 with TRBJ1-5, with D possibly being TRBD1 (5 bases). Germline V gene sequence: CDR1 LNHDA, CDR2 SQIVND (reference sequence). With 6 bases removed from V and 7 bases from J, the gap between germline ends came to 19 bases. The CDR3 is 15 residues long. The CDR3 coding sequence is TGTGCCAGTAGCCCCGGGACGTCCTTCCGGCAGCCCCAGCATTTT. It specifies CASSPGTSFRQPQHF.

This chain joins TRBV27 and TRBJ1-2; D unresolved. Germline lookup yields CDR1 MNHEY and CDR2 SMNVEV (reference sequence). This CDR3 has 13 amino acids. The V end was cut by 2 bases, the J end by 6 bases, with 10 bases between. CDR3 sequence: CASSLSSGNGYTF. The CDR3 nucleotides are TGTGCCAGCAGTTTAAGTTCTGGAAATGGCTACACCTTC.

The V and J genes are TRBV3-1 (or the pseudogene TRBV3-2) and TRBJ2-7, with TRBD1 identical over 10 bases. The length of the CDR3 is 15 residues. V trimming: 3 bases; J trimming: 6 bases; junction bases outside the gene matches: 8. From germline, CDR1 is LGHDT and CDR2 YNNKEL (reference sequence). The CDR3 DNA is TGTGCCAGCAGCCAGGCCGGGACAGGGGTCCGCGAGCAGTACTTC. As protein: CASSQAGTGVREQYF.

V usage is TRBV30 and J usage is TRBJ2-1; D may be TRBD1 or TRBD2 (7 bases each). The CDR3 sequence is 14 residues long. V lost 8 bases and J lost 8, with 22 bases in between. Germline CDR1 GTSNPN, CDR2 SVGIG (reference sequence). The chain's CDR3 is CASELPTGRDEQFF. CDR3 coding DNA: TGTGCCAGCGAATTACCGACAGGGAGGGATGAGCAGTTCTTC.

This clone was seen a single time. V gene TRBV7-2 combines with J gene TRBJ2-1; 12 bases match TRBD2. Germline assignment: CDR1 SGHTA and CDR2 FQGNSA. V shed 5 bases and J 8 bases; nucleotides not matched to a gene: 10. This CDR3 has 16 residues. The CDR3 coding sequence is TGTGCCAGCAGCCCCCTAAGACTAGCGGGAGCATATGAGCAGTTCTTC. Translated, it gives CASSPLRLAGAYEQFF.

The chain combines TRBV4-3 with TRBJ1-1, with unresolved D. The CDR3 spans 15 residues. Per germline, CDR1 LGHNA and CDR2 YSLEER. Between the trimmed V and J ends, which lost 0 bases and 1 base, there was a span of 9 bases. The chain's CDR3 is CASSQDQAPNTEAFF. The CDR3 region has the DNA TGCGCCAGCAGCCAAGATCAAGCCCCGAACACTGAAGCTTTCTTT.

Written as DNA, the CDR3 is TGTGCCAGCACCGCCCGAGGAGGGGCCGATGAGCAGTTCTTC. Translating gives CASTARGGADEQFF. The V call is TRBV3-1 (or the pseudogene TRBV3-2), the J call TRBJ2-1; the D gene is possibly TRBD2 (6 bases). The V gene lost 7 bases and the J gene lost 8 bases, with 18 bases spanning the gap. CDR1 and CDR2 from the germline V gene are LGHDT and YNNKEL (reference sequence). The CDR3 is 14 residues long.

The chain couples TRBV18 to TRBJ2-5; 9 bases are shared with TRBD2. With V trimmed by 3 bases and J by 1 base, 3 bases remained unmatched. The CDR3 spans 15 residues. Germline values: CDR1 KGHSH, CDR2 LQKENI. CDR3: CASSPGGRVQETQYF. CDR3 in DNA: TGTGCCAGCTCACCGGGCGGGAGGGTCCAAGAGACCCAGTACTTC.

This clone showed up just a few times. V usage is TRBV10-1 and J usage is TRBJ2-1, with D hard to call. The V gene lost 3 bases and the J gene lost 5 bases, with 5 bases spanning the gap. CDR1 is WNHNN, CDR2 SYGVQD, per germline (reference sequence). This CDR3 is built from 12 residues. Here the CDR3 reads CASSEWDNEQFF. The CDR3 bases are TGCGCCAGCAGTGAATGGGACAATGAGCAGTTCTTC.

V is TRBV29-1 and J is TRBJ1-2, with a possible D match to TRBD1 (6 bases). The germline V and J ends were trimmed by 3 bases and 8 bases, with 13 bases remaining between them. Germline assignment: CDR1 SQVTM and CDR2 ANQGSEA. This CDR3 comprises 12 residues. CDR3 loop: CSVDRGPGGYTF. The CDR3 region has the DNA TGCAGCGTTGACAGGGGCCCGGGGGGCTACACCTTC.

This chain uses TRBV10-3 with TRBJ2-5; 7 nucleotides align to TRBD1. CDR3 length equals 14 residues. V lost 8 bases and J lost 0; bases outside the gene matches: 6. Looked up from germline, CDR1 is ENHRY and CDR2 is SYGVKD. DNA for the CDR3: TGTGCCATCTCTGCAGGGGGTGACCAAGAGACCCAGTACTTC. Residues: CAISAGGDQETQYF.

This clone was picked up one time. The gene calls are TRBV7-2 and TRBJ1-5, with D tentatively TRBD1 (5 bases). Trimming left V 2 bases short and J 2 bases short, with 10 bases between. CDR1 SGHTA and CDR2 FQGNSA come from the germline V gene. There are 15 residues in the CDR3. As DNA, the CDR3 is TGTGCCAGCAGCTTAATGGGGCGGGGCAATCAGCCCCAGCATTTT. This encodes CASSLMGRGNQPQHF.

V and J are TRBV5-1 and TRBJ1-2; D uncertain. Trimming stripped 4 bases from V and 4 bases from J, with 11 bases between. The CDR3 spans 13 residues. Germline assignment: CDR1 SGHRS and CDR2 YFSETQ. The CDR3 spells CASSTDPGYGYTF. The CDR3 bases are TGCGCCAGCAGCACTGACCCGGGCTATGGCTACACCTTC. The variable domain in full, with the rest retrieved from reference TRBV5-1 and TRBJ1-2, is KAGVTQTPRYLIKTRGQQVTLSCSPISGHRSVSWYQQTPGQGLQFLFEYFSETQRNKGNFPGRFSGRQFSNSRSEMNVSTLELGDSALYLCASSTDPGYGYTFGSGTRLTVV.

Ten or more counts support this clone. The rearrangement joins TRBV5-1 to TRBJ1-1; D perhaps matches TRBD1 (5 bases). V lost 4 bases, J lost 1 base, and 14 bases lay in between. The CDR3 runs 15 residues. CDR1 and CDR2 from the germline V gene are SGHRS and YFSETQ. DNA for the CDR3: TGCGCCAGCAGCCTCCTGGGGGAAGGGAACACTGAAGCTTTCTTT. Its translation: CASSLLGEGNTEAFF.

The chain links TRBV4-1 to TRBJ2-2, with D possibly TRBD1 on 6 matching bases. This CDR3 contains 14 residues. The V gene's germline CDR1 is MGHRA and CDR2 YSYEKL. Trimming removed 2 bases at V and 8 bases at J, with 12 bases between. The CDR3 DNA is TGCGCCAGCAGCCAACAACAGGGTCCGGGGGAGCTGTTTTTT. Protein sequence: CASSQQQGPGELFF.

Points on this clone: Other DNA sequences in the sample encode the same CDR3. The V call is TRBV13, the J call TRBJ2-7; 7 bases map to TRBD2. With 5 bases clipped from V and 1 base from J, the junction kept 2 bases outside the gene matches. The CDR3 length is 13 residues. The V gene's germline CDR1 is PRHDT and CDR2 FYEKMQ (reference sequence). In DNA form, the CDR3 reads TGTGCCAGCAGCCTGGGGGGGTCCTACGAGCAGTACTTC. Its translation: CASSLGGSYEQYF.

The rearrangement links TRBV3-1 (or the pseudogene TRBV3-2) to TRBJ2-1; 10 nucleotides align to TRBD2. The J segment lost 4 bases and the V segment lost 1 base, leaving 4 bases of the junction unmatched. The CDR3 loop spans 16 amino acids. CDR1 is LGHDT, CDR2 YNNKEL, per germline (reference sequence). As DNA, the CDR3 is TGTGCCAGCAGCCAAGGGCGTAGCGGGGGGTACAATGAGCAGTTCTTC. Its translation: CASSQGRSGGYNEQFF.

This clone was counted only a few times. The gene calls are TRBV5-1 and TRBJ2-2, with unresolved D. This CDR3 has 15 residues. V was clipped by 4 bases and J by 7 bases, with 17 bases between them. Per the germline V gene, CDR1 is SGHRS and CDR2 is YFSETQ. The CDR3 DNA follows: TGCGCCAGCAGCCTCGACGCATTGAAAGGCGGGGAGCTGTTTTTT. It encodes CASSLDALKGGELFF.

V and J are TRBV7-9 and TRBJ2-3; D is unresolved. This CDR3 has 12 amino acids. V was pared by 3 bases and J by 4 bases, with 5 bases between. Germline CDR1 reads SEHNR; CDR2 reads FQNEAQ (reference sequence). CDR3 sequence: CASSFSPDTQYF. The CDR3, as DNA: TGTGCCAGCAGCTTCTCGCCAGATACGCAGTATTTT.

The sample holds a few counts of this clone. The chain combines TRBV9 with TRBJ2-5; D could derive from TRBD1 or TRBD2 (5 bases each). Trimming pared 3 bases from V and 5 bases from J, leaving 17 bases between. The length of the CDR3 is 15 residues. Germline V gives CDR1 SGDLS, CDR2 YYNGEE. The CDR3 protein is CASSEGTGFSETQYF. The CDR3 DNA reads TGTGCCAGCAGCGAGGGGACGGGGTTTTCGGAGACCCAGTACTTC.

This clone was observed a handful of times. The rearrangement uses TRBV24-1 and TRBJ2-1, with D possibly TRBD1 on 5 matching bases. Per the germline V gene, CDR1 is KGHDR and CDR2 is SFDVKD. The CDR3 runs 15 residues. V shed 0 bases and J shed 10 bases, with 15 bases lying between them. The CDR3 protein is CATSDLRGRVGEQFF. In DNA form, the CDR3 reads TGTGCCACCAGTGATTTGCGAGGCAGGGTGGGCGAGCAGTTCTTC.

This clone was detected once. The chain employs TRBV28 and TRBJ2-3; 10 nucleotides align to TRBD1. Germline V gene lookup returns CDR1 MDHEN and CDR2 SYDVKM. This CDR3 region has 17 residues. V trimming: 8 bases; J trimming: 1 base; junction bases outside the gene matches: 12. The CDR3 bases are TGTGCCAGCGAGGCGGGACAGGGGCGTAAGGGCACAGATACGCAGTATTTT. It codes for CASEAGQGRKGTDTQYF.

The rearrangement links TRBV14 to TRBJ1-6, with D hard to call. The V and J ends lost 4 bases and 0 bases respectively, with 4 bases between them. The CDR3 has 14 residues. Germline V gene data show CDR1 as SGHDN and CDR2 as FVKESK. The CDR3 region has the DNA TGTGCCAGCAGCCCCACCTCCTATAATTCACCCCTCCACTTT. It translates to CASSPTSYNSPLHF.

The rearrangement uses TRBV30 and TRBJ1-3; D remains ambiguous. Per the germline V gene, CDR1 is GTSNPN and CDR2 is SVGIG (reference sequence). CDR3 length equals 13 residues. Trimming cost V 0 bases and J 4 bases, with 7 bases left between them. This CDR3 reads CAWSVLRGNTIYF. As DNA, the CDR3 is TGTGCCTGGAGTGTACTCCGGGGAAACACCATATATTTT.